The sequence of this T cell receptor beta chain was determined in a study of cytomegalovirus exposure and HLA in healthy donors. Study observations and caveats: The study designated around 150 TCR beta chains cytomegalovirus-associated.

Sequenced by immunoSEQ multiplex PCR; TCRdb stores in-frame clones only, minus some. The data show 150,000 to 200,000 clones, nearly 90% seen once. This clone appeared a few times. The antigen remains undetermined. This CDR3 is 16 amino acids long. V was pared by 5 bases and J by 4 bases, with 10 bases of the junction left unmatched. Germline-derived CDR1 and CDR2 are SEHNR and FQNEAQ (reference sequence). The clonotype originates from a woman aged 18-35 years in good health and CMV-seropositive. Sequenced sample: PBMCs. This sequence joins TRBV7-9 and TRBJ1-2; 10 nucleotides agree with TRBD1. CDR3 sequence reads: CASSLSRDRGGYGYTF. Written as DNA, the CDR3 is TGTGCCAGCAGCCTGTCCCGGGACAGGGGAGGCTATGGCTACACCTTC.